Presented here are 6 T cell receptor beta chains from one specimen sequenced in a study of T cell responses to AZD1222 COVID-19 vaccine. Using immunoSEQ multiplex PCR, the repertoire was profiled, and TCRdb retains in-frame clones only, with some absent. The repertoire has around 44,000 clones, around 86% of them found once; the top ten carry approximately 6.5%. This specimen was peripheral blood, taken 28 days after the second AZD1222 dose. The receptors come from an adult who received the AZD1222 COVID-19 vaccine.

This chain joins TRBV27 and TRBJ2-3; the match to TRBD2 covers 10 bases. From germline, CDR1 is MNHEY and CDR2 SMNVEV (reference sequence). V gave up 10 bases and J gave up 4 bases; unmatched junction bases: 8. CDR3 length: 14 residues. DNA of the CDR3: TGTGCCACCGCAGGCGGACTAGCGGCAGATACGCAGTATTTT. Translating it yields CATAGGLAADTQYF.

A word on this clone: This specimen includes other DNA sequences encoding the same CDR3. CDR3 loop: CASSPQGALGTGELFF. For the CDR3, the DNA is TGTGCCAGCAGTCCACAGGGGGCGCTTGGTACCGGGGAGCTGTTTTTT. V and J are TRBV7-8 and TRBJ2-2, with 9 positions matching TRBD1. Germline CDR1 SGHVS, CDR2 FQNEAQ. The V gene end was trimmed by 6 bases and the J gene end by 5 bases; junction bases not matched to a gene: 10. This CDR3 is 16 amino acids long.

The chain uses TRBV27 and TRBJ2-3; 8 bases line up with TRBD2. This CDR3 comprises 17 residues. Germline-derived CDR1 and CDR2 are MNHEY and SMNVEV (reference sequence). J gave up 2 bases and V 3 bases, and 10 bases lay outside the gene matches. The CDR3 spells CASSFGILAGSTDTQYF. The CDR3 DNA reads TGTGCCAGCAGTTTCGGGATATTAGCGGGATCCACAGATACGCAGTATTTT.

The chain employs TRBV9 and TRBJ2-1; D is possibly TRBD2 (5 bases). Germline values: CDR1 SGDLS, CDR2 YYNGEE. This CDR3 spans 17 amino acids. Trimming took off 4 bases at V and 0 bases at J, with 17 bases between the two ends. This chain's CDR3 is CASSPRGRESSYNEQFF. For the CDR3, the DNA is TGTGCCAGCAGCCCCCGAGGTAGGGAGAGCTCCTACAATGAGCAGTTCTTC.

This clone has more than one count but fewer than ten. The gene calls are TRBV6-5 and TRBJ1-4; possible D gene TRBD1, 5 bases. Germline CDR1 MNHEY, CDR2 SVGAGI. The V end was cut by 0 bases, the J end by 8 bases, with 13 bases between. This CDR3 comprises 15 residues. The DNA for the CDR3 is TGTGCCAGCAGTTACTCGATCCAGGGAGAAGAAAAACTGTTTTTT. Its protein product is CASSYSIQGEEKLFF.

The gene calls are TRBV29-1 and TRBJ2-1; maybe TRBD2 (6 bases). Germline CDR1 and CDR2: SQVTM and ANQGSEA. This CDR3 spans 14 amino acids. Trimming removed 4 bases at V and 0 bases at J, with 10 bases between. CDR3 in amino acids: CSVVLASSYNEQFF. Written as DNA, the CDR3 is TGCAGCGTTGTCCTAGCGAGCTCCTACAATGAGCAGTTCTTC.